This T cell receptor beta chain comes out of a study of blood T cell repertoires in COVID-19. Turning to the study itself: The United States, Italy and Spain supplied acute and convalescent COVID-19 samples.

The germline CDR1 and CDR2 sequences are MNHNS and SASEGT. This CDR3 comprises 13 residues. V shed 1 base and J shed 3 bases, with 6 bases lying between them. The assay was immunoSEQ multiplex PCR, and TCRdb's table has in-frame clones only and misses some. Here the sample spans a few hundred thousand clones, 82% being singletons. The receptor's source is a woman older than 75 with acute or convalescent COVID-19. The J gene is TRBJ1-2, the V gene TRBV6-1; D unresolved. Input material: peripheral blood. CDR3 in amino acids: CASSEVADYGYTF. Written as DNA, the CDR3 is TGTGCCAGCAGTGAAGTAGCGGACTATGGCTACACCTTC.